A selection of T cell receptor beta chains follows, all from one sample in a study of T-cell memory formation after mild COVID-19. TCRdb analysed the 5' RACE reads with MiXCR anew, one entry per CDR3 protein. The data hold 500,000 to 650,000 distinct CDR3 sequences, with roughly 22% observed a single time. The sample was PBMCs or a T cell subset sorted from them (not recorded which). These receptors all stem from an adult woman who had mild COVID-19 (a few samples of this study predate the infection). Cell type and time point are not known. CDR3s include the opening cysteine and the closing phenylalanine or tryptophan. The D gene is left open where the match is weak. Clone sizes are given selectively: once, few, many, or a class where the clone is expanded.

v_gene,d_gene,j_gene,abundance,CDR3aa,CDR3nt
TRBV29-1,-,TRBJ1-2,few,CSVRDENYGYTF,TGCAGCGTGAGAGACGAGAACTATGGCTACACCTTC
TRBV12-5,TRBD2,TRBJ2-7,few,CASGLSLAGSSYEQYF,TGTGCTAGTGGTTTGTCCCTAGCGGGGAGCTCCTACGAGCAGTACTTC
TRBV7-2,-,TRBJ1-2,few,CASSSPTGGRPGGGYTF,TGTGCCAGCAGCTCTCCTACTGGGGGTAGGCCGGGGGGAGGCTACACCTTC
TRBV4-1,TRBD2,TRBJ2-5,-,CASSQDERGLGETQYF,TGCGCCAGCAGCCAAGATGAGCGGGGGCTGGGGGAGACCCAGTACTTC
TRBV7-2,-,TRBJ1-6,-,CASSLNVSPLHF,TGTGCCAGCAGCTTAAATGTTTCACCCCTCCACTTT
TRBV25-1,TRBD1,TRBJ2-3,few,CASSEWGTGGTDTQYF,TGTGCCAGCAGTGAATGGGGGACAGGGGGCACAGATACGCAGTATTTT
TRBV5-5,-,TRBJ2-5,few,CASSFYRTRETQYF,TGTGCCAGCAGCTTCTACCGAACGCGGGAGACCCAGTACTTC
TRBV7-9,-,TRBJ2-3,many,CASSLVSGTDTQYF,TGTGCCAGCAGCTTAGTATCAGGGACAGATACGCAGTATTTT
TRBV7-2,-,TRBJ2-7,few,CASSLGSPFSYEQYF,TGTGCCAGCAGCTTAGGCAGCCCATTCTCCTACGAGCAGTACTTC
TRBV10-3,TRBD1,TRBJ2-7,few,CAISVGPGQSYEQYF,TGTGCCATCAGTGTTGGGCCGGGACAGAGCTACGAGCAGTACTTC
TRBV15,-,TRBJ1-1,few,CATSREGGLNTEAFF,TGTGCCACCAGCAGAGAGGGAGGGCTAAACACTGAAGCTTTCTTT
TRBV7-9,-,TRBJ1-1,-,CASSSPRGGGTEAFF,TGTGCCAGCAGCTCCCCCAGGGGAGGGGGCACTGAAGCTTTCTTT
TRBV7-9,TRBD1,TRBJ2-7,few,CASSLWDSNYEQYF,TGTGCCAGCAGCTTATGGGACAGCAACTACGAGCAGTACTTC
TRBV6-1,-,TRBJ1-1,-,CASIPDGGHRTNTEAFF,TGTGCCAGCATCCCCGACGGGGGGCATCGTACGAACACTGAAGCTTTCTTT
TRBV12-3/TRBV12-4,TRBD2,TRBJ2-1,-,CASSGPGRGSHEQFF,TGTGCCAGCAGTGGGCCAGGGCGCGGGAGCCATGAGCAGTTCTTC
TRBV7-9,-,TRBJ2-1,-,CASSNQKGGSEQFF,TGTGCCAGCAGCAATCAGAAGGGAGGCAGTGAGCAGTTCTTC
TRBV5-1,-,TRBJ2-3,few,CASSLEQGGPDTQYF,TGCGCCAGCAGCTTGGAACAGGGTGGCCCAGATACGCAGTATTTT
TRBV12-3/TRBV12-4,-,TRBJ2-2,few,CASSSLGYTGELFF,TGTGCCAGCAGTTCTCTCGGGTACACCGGGGAGCTGTTTTTT
TRBV5-1,-,TRBJ1-2,few,CASSLEGWDNYGYTF,TGCGCCAGCAGCTTGGAGGGCTGGGACAACTATGGCTACACCTTC
TRBV9,TRBD2,TRBJ2-1,few,CASSPSGSGPYNEQFF,TGTGCCAGCAGCCCTAGCGGGAGTGGGCCCTACAATGAGCAGTTCTTC